The rows below give T cell receptor beta chains drawn from one sample of a study of blood T cell repertoires in COVID-19. TCRdb keeps only in-frame clones here, not all; method: immunoSEQ multiplex PCR. The sample lists more than 85,000 clones; 70% to 90% were seen once. Sequencing was performed on peripheral blood. Receptors were obtained from a middle-aged man with active or convalescent COVID-19. CDR3s include the opening cysteine and the closing phenylalanine or tryptophan. The order of the fields is J gene, clone size, V gene, D gene, CDR3 protein, CDR3 DNA. A D gene is named only where the DNA matches it firmly. Only part of the rows carry a size: once, few, many, or a class if the clone is expanded.

J gene: TRBJ2-2; clone size: NA; V gene: TRBV7-6; D gene: NA; CDR3 protein: CASSRGQNTGELFF; CDR3 DNA: TGTGCCAGCAGCCGTGGACAGAACACCGGGGAGCTGTTTTTT
J gene: TRBJ2-3; clone size: NA; V gene: TRBV29-1; D gene: TRBD1; CDR3 protein: CSVGTGSLTDTQYF; CDR3 DNA: TGCAGCGTTGGGACAGGGTCCCTCACAGATACGCAGTATTTT
J gene: TRBJ1-3; clone size: NA; V gene: TRBV30; D gene: NA; CDR3 protein: CAWSPSAGNTIYF; CDR3 DNA: TGTGCCTGGAGTCCCTCGGCTGGAAACACCATATATTTT
J gene: TRBJ2-7; clone size: NA; V gene: TRBV13; D gene: TRBD1; CDR3 protein: CASSLSGQSSYEQYF; CDR3 DNA: TGTGCCAGCAGCTTATCGGGACAGAGCTCCTACGAGCAGTACTTC
J gene: TRBJ1-1; clone size: NA; V gene: TRBV27; D gene: NA; CDR3 protein: CASSNWGTQTEAFF; CDR3 DNA: TGTGCCAGCAGTAACTGGGGGACACAGACTGAAGCTTTCTTT
J gene: TRBJ2-5; clone size: NA; V gene: TRBV4-1; D gene: TRBD2; CDR3 protein: CASSQTSGGPQETQYF; CDR3 DNA: TGCGCCAGCAGCCAGACTAGCGGGGGGCCCCAAGAGACCCAGTACTTC
J gene: TRBJ2-1; clone size: few; V gene: TRBV2; D gene: TRBD2; CDR3 protein: CASTDSGGNEQFF; CDR3 DNA: TGTGCCAGCACCGATAGCGGGGGTAATGAGCAGTTCTTC
J gene: TRBJ2-1; clone size: NA; V gene: TRBV11-2; D gene: TRBD1; CDR3 protein: CASSPWGQGPSSYNEQFF; CDR3 DNA: TGTGCCAGCAGCCCCTGGGGACAGGGGCCGAGCTCCTACAATGAGCAGTTCTTC
J gene: TRBJ1-6; clone size: once; V gene: TRBV19; D gene: TRBD1; CDR3 protein: CASTGTAGSPLHF; CDR3 DNA: TGTGCCAGTACCGGGACAGCGGGTTCACCCCTCCACTTT
J gene: TRBJ2-5; clone size: NA; V gene: TRBV5-4; D gene: TRBD2; CDR3 protein: CASSDRTSGGETQYF; CDR3 DNA: TGTGCCAGCAGTGACCGGACTAGCGGGGGTGAGACCCAGTACTTC
J gene: TRBJ1-5; clone size: NA; V gene: TRBV18; D gene: TRBD1; CDR3 protein: CASSLRQGWDQPQHF; CDR3 DNA: TGTGCCAGCTCACTACGACAGGGCTGGGATCAGCCCCAGCATTTT
J gene: TRBJ1-1; clone size: NA; V gene: TRBV28; D gene: NA; CDR3 protein: CASRRNTEAFF; CDR3 DNA: TGTGCCAGCAGGCGGAACACTGAAGCTTTCTTT
J gene: TRBJ1-4; clone size: NA; V gene: TRBV9; D gene: NA; CDR3 protein: CASSVRRVWEKLFF; CDR3 DNA: TGTGCCAGCAGCGTACGACGGGTCTGGGAAAAACTGTTTTTT
J gene: TRBJ2-1; clone size: NA; V gene: TRBV5-1; D gene: TRBD1; CDR3 protein: CASSLLDRGSNEQFF; CDR3 DNA: TGCGCCAGCAGCTTGTTGGACAGGGGGTCCAATGAGCAGTTCTTC
J gene: TRBJ1-2; clone size: once; V gene: TRBV28; D gene: TRBD1; CDR3 protein: CASSNTGTGAHYTF; CDR3 DNA: TGTGCCAGCAGTAACACGGGGACAGGGGCCCACTACACCTTC
J gene: TRBJ2-3; clone size: few; V gene: TRBV10-1; D gene: TRBD2; CDR3 protein: CASSPAGGALENTQYF; CDR3 DNA: TGCGCCAGCAGTCCCGCGGGGGGTGCCTTGGAGAATACGCAGTATTTT
J gene: TRBJ2-5; clone size: NA; V gene: TRBV5-4; D gene: TRBD2; CDR3 protein: CASSLGLAAQETQYF; CDR3 DNA: TGTGCCAGCAGCTTGGGACTAGCGGCCCAAGAGACCCAGTACTTC
J gene: TRBJ2-2; clone size: NA; V gene: TRBV2; D gene: NA; CDR3 protein: CASARGQGGTGELFF; CDR3 DNA: TGTGCCAGTGCGCGAGGGCAGGGGGGCACCGGGGAGCTGTTTTTT
J gene: TRBJ1-5; clone size: few; V gene: TRBV28; D gene: NA; CDR3 protein: CASSWTVMNQPQHF; CDR3 DNA: TGTGCCAGCAGCTGGACAGTGATGAATCAGCCCCAGCATTTT
J gene: TRBJ2-5; clone size: NA; V gene: TRBV7-2; D gene: NA; CDR3 protein: CASSLAGAETQYF; CDR3 DNA: TGTGCCAGCAGCTTAGCAGGGGCTGAGACCCAGTACTTC
J gene: TRBJ2-5; clone size: NA; V gene: TRBV5-1; D gene: NA; CDR3 protein: CASSPGLERSETQYF; CDR3 DNA: TGCGCCAGCAGCCCGGGACTTGAGCGATCCGAGACCCAGTACTTC
J gene: TRBJ1-2; clone size: NA; V gene: TRBV10-3; D gene: TRBD1; CDR3 protein: CAITSTGGGYGYTF; CDR3 DNA: TGTGCCATTACTTCGACAGGGGGCGGCTATGGCTACACCTTC
J gene: TRBJ2-7; clone size: NA; V gene: TRBV3-1/TRBV3-2; D gene: TRBD2; CDR3 protein: CASSQTPTSGGFYEQYF; CDR3 DNA: TGTGCCAGCAGCCAGACTCCGACTAGCGGGGGGTTCTACGAGCAGTACTTC
J gene: TRBJ1-4; clone size: NA; V gene: TRBV5-6; D gene: TRBD1; CDR3 protein: CASSLRQGSATNEKLFF; CDR3 DNA: TGTGCCAGCAGCTTACGACAGGGGTCTGCAACTAATGAAAAACTGTTTTTT
J gene: TRBJ2-5; clone size: NA; V gene: TRBV12-3/TRBV12-4; D gene: NA; CDR3 protein: CASSFGYETQYF; CDR3 DNA: TGTGCCAGCAGTTTCGGGTACGAGACCCAGTACTTC
J gene: TRBJ1-5; clone size: NA; V gene: TRBV3-1/TRBV3-2; D gene: NA; CDR3 protein: CASSQAGGNQPQHF; CDR3 DNA: TGTGCCAGCAGCCAGGCAGGGGGCAATCAGCCCCAGCATTTT
J gene: TRBJ2-7; clone size: NA; V gene: TRBV19; D gene: NA; CDR3 protein: CASSTSGNEQYF; CDR3 DNA: TGTGCCAGTAGTACGAGCGGCAACGAGCAGTACTTC
J gene: TRBJ1-5; clone size: NA; V gene: TRBV7-2; D gene: NA; CDR3 protein: CASSLAGGNNQPQHF; CDR3 DNA: TGTGCCAGCAGCTTAGCAGGGGGTAACAATCAGCCCCAGCATTTT
J gene: TRBJ2-2; clone size: NA; V gene: TRBV4-1; D gene: TRBD2; CDR3 protein: CASSQGTSGANTGELFF; CDR3 DNA: TGCGCCAGCAGCCAAGGGACTAGCGGGGCGAACACCGGGGAGCTGTTTTTT
J gene: TRBJ1-1; clone size: NA; V gene: TRBV28; D gene: TRBD1; CDR3 protein: CASSHGTVNTEAFF; CDR3 DNA: TGTGCCAGCAGCCACGGGACAGTGAACACTGAAGCTTTCTTT
J gene: TRBJ2-1; clone size: NA; V gene: TRBV11-2; D gene: TRBD2; CDR3 protein: CASSSQGSGEHNEQFF; CDR3 DNA: TGTGCCAGCAGCTCCCAAGGAAGCGGGGAACACAATGAGCAGTTCTTC